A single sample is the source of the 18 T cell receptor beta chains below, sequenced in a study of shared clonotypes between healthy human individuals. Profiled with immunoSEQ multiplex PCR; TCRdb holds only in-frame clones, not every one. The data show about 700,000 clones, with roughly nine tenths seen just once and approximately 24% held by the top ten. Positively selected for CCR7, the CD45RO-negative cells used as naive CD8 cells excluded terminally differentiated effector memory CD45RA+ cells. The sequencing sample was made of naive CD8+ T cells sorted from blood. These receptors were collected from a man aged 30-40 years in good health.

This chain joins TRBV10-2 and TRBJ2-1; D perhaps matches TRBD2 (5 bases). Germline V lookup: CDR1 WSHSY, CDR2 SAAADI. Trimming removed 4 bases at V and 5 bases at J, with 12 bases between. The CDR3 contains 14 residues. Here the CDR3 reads CASSGPATNNEQFF. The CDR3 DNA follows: TGCGCCAGCAGTGGCCCGGCGACTAACAATGAGCAGTTCTTC.

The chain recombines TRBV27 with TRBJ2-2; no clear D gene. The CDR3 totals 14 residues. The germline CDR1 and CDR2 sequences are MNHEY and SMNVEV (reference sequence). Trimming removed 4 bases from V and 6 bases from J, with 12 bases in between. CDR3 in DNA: TGTGCCAGCAGTTACTTACTTGCTGCCGGGGAGCTGTTTTTT. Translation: CASSYLLAAGELFF.

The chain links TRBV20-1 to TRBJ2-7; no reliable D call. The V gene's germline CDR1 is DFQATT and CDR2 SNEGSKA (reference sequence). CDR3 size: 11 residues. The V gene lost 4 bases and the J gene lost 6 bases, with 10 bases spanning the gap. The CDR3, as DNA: TGCAGTGCTATAAGGGTGACCGAGCAGTACTTC. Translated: CSAIRVTEQYF.

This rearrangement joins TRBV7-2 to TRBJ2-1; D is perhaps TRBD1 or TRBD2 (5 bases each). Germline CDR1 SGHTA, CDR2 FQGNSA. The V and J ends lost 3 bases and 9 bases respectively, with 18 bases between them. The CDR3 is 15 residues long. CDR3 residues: CASSLLWDLSSEQFF. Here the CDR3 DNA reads TGTGCCAGCAGCTTGTTATGGGACCTTTCGAGTGAGCAGTTCTTC.

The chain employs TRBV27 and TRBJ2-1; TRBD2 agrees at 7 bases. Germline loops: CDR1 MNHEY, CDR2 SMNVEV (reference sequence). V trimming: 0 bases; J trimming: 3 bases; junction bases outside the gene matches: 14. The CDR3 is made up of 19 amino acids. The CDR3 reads CASSLSGWEGPYNYNEQFF. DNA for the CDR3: TGTGCCAGCAGTTTATCGGGGTGGGAGGGCCCCTATAACTACAATGAGCAGTTCTTC.

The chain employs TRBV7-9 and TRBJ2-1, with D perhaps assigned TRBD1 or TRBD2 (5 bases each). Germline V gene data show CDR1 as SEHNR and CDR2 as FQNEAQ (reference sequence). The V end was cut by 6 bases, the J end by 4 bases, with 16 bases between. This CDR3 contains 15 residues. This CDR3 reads CASRIMGPQYNEQFF. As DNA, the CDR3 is TGTGCCAGCAGGATAATGGGACCTCAATACAATGAGCAGTTCTTC. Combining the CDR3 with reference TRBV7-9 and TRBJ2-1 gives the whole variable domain DTGVSQNPRHKITKRGQNVTFRCDPISEHNRLYWYRQTLGQGPEFLTYFQNEAQLEKSRLLSDRFSAERPKGSFSTLEIQRTEQGDSAMYLCASRIMGPQYNEQFFGPGTRLTVL.

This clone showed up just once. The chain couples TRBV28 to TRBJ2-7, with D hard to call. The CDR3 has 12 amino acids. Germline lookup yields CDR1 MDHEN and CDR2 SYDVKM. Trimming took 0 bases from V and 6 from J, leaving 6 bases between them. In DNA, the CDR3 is TGTGCCAGCAGTTTATGGGGTCTCGAGCAGTACTTC. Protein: CASSLWGLEQYF.

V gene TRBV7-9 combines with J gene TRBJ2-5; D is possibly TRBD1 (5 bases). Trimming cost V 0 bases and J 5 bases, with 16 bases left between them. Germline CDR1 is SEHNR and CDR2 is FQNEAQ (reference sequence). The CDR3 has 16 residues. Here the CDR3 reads CASSLARRGAVETQYF. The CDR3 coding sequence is TGTGCCAGCAGCTTAGCGCGAAGGGGCGCCGTGGAGACCCAGTACTTC.

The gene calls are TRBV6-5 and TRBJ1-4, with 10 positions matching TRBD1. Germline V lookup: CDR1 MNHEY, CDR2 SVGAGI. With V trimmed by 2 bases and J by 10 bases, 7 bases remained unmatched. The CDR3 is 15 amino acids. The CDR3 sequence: CASSYRTGGTAKLFF. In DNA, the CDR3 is TGTGCCAGCAGTTACAGGACAGGGGGAACTGCAAAACTGTTTTTT.

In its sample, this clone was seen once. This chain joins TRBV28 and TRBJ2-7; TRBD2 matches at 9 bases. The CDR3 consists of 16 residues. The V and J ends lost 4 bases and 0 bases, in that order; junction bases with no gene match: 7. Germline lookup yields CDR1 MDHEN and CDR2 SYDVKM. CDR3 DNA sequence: TGTGCCAGCAGTTCCCTCCTAGCGGGAAGCTCCTACGAGCAGTACTTC. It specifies CASSSLLAGSSYEQYF.

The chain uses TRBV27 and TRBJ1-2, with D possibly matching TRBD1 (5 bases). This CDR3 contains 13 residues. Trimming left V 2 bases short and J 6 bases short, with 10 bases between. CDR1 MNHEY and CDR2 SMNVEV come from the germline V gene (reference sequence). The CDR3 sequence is CASSLRGFDGYTF. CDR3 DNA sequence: TGTGCCAGCAGTTTAAGGGGTTTTGATGGCTACACCTTC.

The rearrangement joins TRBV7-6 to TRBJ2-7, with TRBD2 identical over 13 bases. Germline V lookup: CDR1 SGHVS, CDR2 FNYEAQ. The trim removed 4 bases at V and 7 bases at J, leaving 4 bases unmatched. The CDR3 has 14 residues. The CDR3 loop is CASSWTSGSFEQYF. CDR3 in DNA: TGTGCCAGCAGCTGGACTAGCGGGAGTTTTGAGCAGTACTTC.

CDR3 sequence (DNA): TGTGCCAGCAGTTCCCTAGGAACCTACGAGCAGTACTTC. Its translation: CASSSLGTYEQYF. The chain employs TRBV6-6 and TRBJ2-7; no reliable D call. Germline V CDR1 and CDR2: MNHNY, SVGAGI (reference sequence). CDR3 length equals 13 residues. V shed 4 bases and J shed 2 bases, with 9 bases lying between them.

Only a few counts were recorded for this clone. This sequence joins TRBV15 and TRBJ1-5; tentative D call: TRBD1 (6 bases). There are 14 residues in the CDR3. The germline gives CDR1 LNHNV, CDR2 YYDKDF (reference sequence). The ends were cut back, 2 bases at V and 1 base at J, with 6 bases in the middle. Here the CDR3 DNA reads TGTGCCACCAGCAGACAGGGGAGCAATCAGCCCCAGCATTTT. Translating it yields CATSRQGSNQPQHF. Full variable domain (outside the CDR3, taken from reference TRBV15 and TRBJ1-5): DAMVIQNPRYQVTQFGKPVTLSCSQTLNHNVMYWYQQKSSQAPKLLFHYYDKDFNNEADTPDNFQSRRPNTSFCFLDIRSPGLGDTAMYLCATSRQGSNQPQHFGDGTRLSIL.

CDR3 in DNA: TGTGCCAGCAGTTTAGGCGGGAGGGCGTCCTACGAGCAGTACTTC. Protein product: CASSLGGRASYEQYF. The chain is built from TRBV28 and TRBJ2-7; TRBD2 aligns across 9 bases. Trimming cost V 2 bases and J 1 base; bases outside gene matches: 3. CDR3 length equals 15 residues. The germline CDR1 and CDR2 sequences are MDHEN and SYDVKM.

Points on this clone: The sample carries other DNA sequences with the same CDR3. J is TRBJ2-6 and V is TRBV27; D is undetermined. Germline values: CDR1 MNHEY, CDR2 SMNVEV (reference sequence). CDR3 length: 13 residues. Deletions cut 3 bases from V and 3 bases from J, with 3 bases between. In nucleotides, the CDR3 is TGTGCCAGCAGTTTGGGTGGGGCCAACGTCCTGACTTTC. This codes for CASSLGGANVLTF.

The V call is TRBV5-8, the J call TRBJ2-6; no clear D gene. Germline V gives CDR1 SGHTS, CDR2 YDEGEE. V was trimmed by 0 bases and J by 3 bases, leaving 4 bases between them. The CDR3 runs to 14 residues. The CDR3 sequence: CASSLERGANVLTF. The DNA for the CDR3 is TGTGCCAGCAGCTTGGAACGTGGGGCCAACGTCCTGACTTTC.

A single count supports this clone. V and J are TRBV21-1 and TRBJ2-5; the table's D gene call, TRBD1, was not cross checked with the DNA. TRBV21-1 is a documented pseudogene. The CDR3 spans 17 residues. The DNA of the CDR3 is TGTGCCAGCAGCAAAGGACTGGGGACAAGGTCCGAGGAGACCCAGTACTTC. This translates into CASSKGLGTRSEETQYF.